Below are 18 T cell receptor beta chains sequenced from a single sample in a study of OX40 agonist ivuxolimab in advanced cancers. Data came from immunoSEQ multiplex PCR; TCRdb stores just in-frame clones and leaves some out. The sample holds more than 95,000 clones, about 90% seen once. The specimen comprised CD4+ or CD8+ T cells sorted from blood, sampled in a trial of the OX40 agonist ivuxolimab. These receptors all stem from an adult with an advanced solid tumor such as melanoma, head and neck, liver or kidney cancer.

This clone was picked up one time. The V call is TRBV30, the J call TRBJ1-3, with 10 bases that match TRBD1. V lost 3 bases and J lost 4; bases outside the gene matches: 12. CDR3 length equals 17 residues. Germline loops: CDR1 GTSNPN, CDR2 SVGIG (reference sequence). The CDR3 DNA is TGTGCCTGGAGCGGACGTGAGGGGACAGGGGTCGGAAACACCATATATTTT. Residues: CAWSGREGTGVGNTIYF.

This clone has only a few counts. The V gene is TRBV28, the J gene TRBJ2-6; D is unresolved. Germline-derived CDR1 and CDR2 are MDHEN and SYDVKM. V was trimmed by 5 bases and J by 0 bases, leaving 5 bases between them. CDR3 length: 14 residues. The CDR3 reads CASSQLSGANVLTF. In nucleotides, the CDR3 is TGTGCCAGCAGTCAGCTCTCTGGGGCCAACGTCCTGACTTTC.

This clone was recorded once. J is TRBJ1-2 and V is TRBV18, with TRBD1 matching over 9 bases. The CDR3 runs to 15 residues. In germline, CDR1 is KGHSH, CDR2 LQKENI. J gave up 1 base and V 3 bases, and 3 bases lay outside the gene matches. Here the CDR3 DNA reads TGTGCCAGCTCACCCCCGGGACAGGGTAACTATGGCTACACCTTC. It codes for CASSPPGQGNYGYTF.

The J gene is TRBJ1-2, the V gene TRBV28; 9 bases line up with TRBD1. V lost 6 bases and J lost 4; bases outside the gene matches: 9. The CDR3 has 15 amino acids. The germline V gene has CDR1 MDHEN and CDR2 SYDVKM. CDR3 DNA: TGTGCCAGCAGCGACCCCGGGACAGGGCTCTATGGCTACACCTTC. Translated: CASSDPGTGLYGYTF.

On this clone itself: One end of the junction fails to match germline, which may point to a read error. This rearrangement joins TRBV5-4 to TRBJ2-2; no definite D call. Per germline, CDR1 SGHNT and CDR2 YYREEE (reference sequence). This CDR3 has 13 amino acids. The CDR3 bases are TGTGCCAGCAGATTGGGGAACACCGGGGAGCTGTTTTTT. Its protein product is CASRLGNTGELFF.

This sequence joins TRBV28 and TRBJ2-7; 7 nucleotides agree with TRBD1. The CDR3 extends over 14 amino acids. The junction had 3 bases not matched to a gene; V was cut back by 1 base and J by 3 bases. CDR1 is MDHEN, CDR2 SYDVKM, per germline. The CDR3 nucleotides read TGTGCCAGCAGTTTATCGGGACAGAACTACGAGCAGTACTTC. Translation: CASSLSGQNYEQYF.

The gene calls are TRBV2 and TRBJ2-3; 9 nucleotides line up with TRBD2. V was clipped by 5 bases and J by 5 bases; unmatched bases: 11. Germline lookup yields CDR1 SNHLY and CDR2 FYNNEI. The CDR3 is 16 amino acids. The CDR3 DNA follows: TGTGCCAGCAGTCCAGGGGCGGGGGGGCCTGGAGATACGCAGTATTTT. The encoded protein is CASSPGAGGPGDTQYF.

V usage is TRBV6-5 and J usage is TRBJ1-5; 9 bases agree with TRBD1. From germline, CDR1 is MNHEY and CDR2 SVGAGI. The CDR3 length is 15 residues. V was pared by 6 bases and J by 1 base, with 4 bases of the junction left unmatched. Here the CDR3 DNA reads TGTGCCAGCAGGCCACAGGGGGCGAGCAATCAGCCCCAGCATTTT. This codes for CASRPQGASNQPQHF.

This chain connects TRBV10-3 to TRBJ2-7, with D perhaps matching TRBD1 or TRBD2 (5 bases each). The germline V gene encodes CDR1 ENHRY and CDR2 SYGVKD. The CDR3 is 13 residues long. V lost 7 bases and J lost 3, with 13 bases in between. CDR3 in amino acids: CAINPGPNYEQYF. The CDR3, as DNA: TGTGCCATCAACCCGGGACCTAACTACGAGCAGTACTTC.

The CDR3 protein is CASSPPSGDSYEQYF. DNA for the CDR3: TGTGCCAGCTCACCGCCTAGCGGAGACTCCTACGAGCAGTACTTC. The rearrangement links TRBV18 to TRBJ2-7; 7 bases line up with TRBD2. The trim removed 3 bases at V and 0 bases at J, leaving 5 bases unmatched. The CDR3 has 15 amino acids. Looked up from germline, CDR1 is KGHSH and CDR2 is LQKENI.

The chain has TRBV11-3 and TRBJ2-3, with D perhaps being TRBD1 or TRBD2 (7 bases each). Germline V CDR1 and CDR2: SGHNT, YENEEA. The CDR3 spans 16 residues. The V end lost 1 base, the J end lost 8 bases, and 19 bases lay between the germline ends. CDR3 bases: TGTGCCAGCAGCTTAGGAGGGGAGGGGGCCGGCGGTACGCAGTATTTT. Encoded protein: CASSLGGEGAGGTQYF.

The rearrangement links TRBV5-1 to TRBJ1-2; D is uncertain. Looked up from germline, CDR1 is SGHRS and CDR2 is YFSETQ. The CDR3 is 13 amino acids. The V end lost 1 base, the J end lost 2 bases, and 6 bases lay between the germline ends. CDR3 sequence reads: CASSLRVNYGYTF. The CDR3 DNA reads TGCGCCAGCAGCTTGCGGGTAAACTATGGCTACACCTTC.

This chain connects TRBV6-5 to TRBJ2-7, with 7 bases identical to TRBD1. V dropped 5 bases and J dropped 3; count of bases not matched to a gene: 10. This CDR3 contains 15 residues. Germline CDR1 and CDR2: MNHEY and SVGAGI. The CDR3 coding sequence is TGTGCCAGCAGTACCCTTGGGACAGCGAGCTACGAGCAGTACTTC. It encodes CASSTLGTASYEQYF.

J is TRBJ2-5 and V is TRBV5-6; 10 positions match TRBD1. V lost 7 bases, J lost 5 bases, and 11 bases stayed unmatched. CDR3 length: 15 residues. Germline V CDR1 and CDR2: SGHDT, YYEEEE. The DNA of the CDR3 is TGTGCCAGCGCTTCCGGGACAGGGGTCGGGGAGACCCAGTACTTC. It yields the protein CASASGTGVGETQYF.

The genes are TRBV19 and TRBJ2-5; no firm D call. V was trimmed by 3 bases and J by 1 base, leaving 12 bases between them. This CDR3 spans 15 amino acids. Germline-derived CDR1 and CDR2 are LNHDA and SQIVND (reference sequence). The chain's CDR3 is CASSIGPRLQETQYF. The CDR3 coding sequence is TGTGCCAGTAGTATTGGCCCGCGGCTCCAAGAGACCCAGTACTTC.

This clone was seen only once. The CDR3 loop reads CASSLIRNQPQHF. For the CDR3, the DNA is TGTGCCAGCAGTTTAATCCGGAATCAGCCCCAGCATTTT. V usage is TRBV28 and J usage is TRBJ1-5; D gene uncertain. The CDR3 has 13 amino acids. Deletions cut 2 bases from V and 4 bases from J, with 6 bases between. Per germline, CDR1 MDHEN and CDR2 SYDVKM.

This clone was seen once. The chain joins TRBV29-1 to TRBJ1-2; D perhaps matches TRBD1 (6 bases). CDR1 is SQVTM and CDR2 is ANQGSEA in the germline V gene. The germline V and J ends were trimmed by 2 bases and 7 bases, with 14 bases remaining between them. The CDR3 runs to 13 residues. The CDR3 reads CSVESGEFGGYTF. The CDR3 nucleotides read TGCAGCGTTGAATCAGGGGAGTTTGGTGGCTACACCTTC.

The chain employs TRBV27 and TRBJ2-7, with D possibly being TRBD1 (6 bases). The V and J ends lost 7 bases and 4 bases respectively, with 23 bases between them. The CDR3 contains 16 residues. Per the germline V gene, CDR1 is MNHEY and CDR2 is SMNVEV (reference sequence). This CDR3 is CASTGRGTGRGYEQYF. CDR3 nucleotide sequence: TGTGCCAGCACAGGAAGAGGCACAGGGAGAGGGTACGAGCAGTACTTC.